Presented here are 31 T cell receptor beta chains from one specimen sequenced in a study of early T cells in non-severe SARS-CoV-2 infection. TCRdb re-called the 5' RACE reads with MiXCR, one entry per CDR3 protein. The sample lists tens of thousands of distinct CDR3 sequences, approximately 6% seen once, with 7.8% in the top ten. Input material: whole blood. All receptors come from an adult who was a healthcare worker with PCR-confirmed SARS-CoV-2 infection or an uninfected control (not recorded which).

V and J are TRBV2 and TRBJ2-3; no clear D. The CDR3 extends over 16 amino acids. With 5 bases removed from V and 2 bases from J, the gap between germline ends came to 17 bases. Germline CDR1 and CDR2: SNHLY and FYNNEI. The DNA for the CDR3 is TGTGCCAGCAGTTTCCCTGACTGGCCCTCCACAGATACGCAGTATTTT. Its translation: CASSFPDWPSTDTQYF.

This sequence joins TRBV9 and TRBJ2-1, with 8 bases matching TRBD1. The V segment lost 0 bases and the J segment 8 bases; nucleotides outside the gene matches: 4. The V gene's germline CDR1 is SGDLS and CDR2 YYNGEE. The CDR3 is made up of 14 amino acids. CDR3 bases: TGTGCCAGCAGCGTAGGGTCAGGGGGCCATGAGCAGTTCTTC. Protein: CASSVGSGGHEQFF.

Only a few counts were recorded for this clonotype. The J gene is TRBJ2-2, the V gene TRBV2; 10 nucleotides agree with TRBD1. V trimming: 6 bases; J trimming: 5 bases; junction bases outside the gene matches: 6. This CDR3 has 15 residues. Germline V lookup: CDR1 SNHLY, CDR2 FYNNEI. The CDR3 is CASRRTGGGTGELFF. For the CDR3, the DNA is TGTGCCAGCAGGAGGACAGGGGGAGGAACCGGGGAGCTGTTTTTT.

In this sample, this clonotype turned up many times. The chain uses TRBV20-1 and TRBJ2-5; TRBD2 aligns across 9 bases. The trim removed 1 base at V and 1 base at J, leaving 1 base unmatched. Germline values: CDR1 DFQATT, CDR2 SNEGSKA (reference sequence). The CDR3 extends over 14 amino acids. CDR3 region: CSARGLAVQETQYF. The DNA for the CDR3 is TGCAGTGCTAGAGGACTAGCGGTCCAAGAGACCCAGTACTTC.

In its sample, this clonotype was seen many times. The chain is built from TRBV7-2 and TRBJ2-2, with TRBD2 matching 10 bases. The J segment lost 5 bases and the V segment lost 5 bases, leaving 2 bases of the junction unmatched. Per the germline V gene, CDR1 is SGHTA and CDR2 is FQGNSA. The CDR3 is made up of 14 amino acids. CDR3 in amino acids: CASSELAGTGELFF. The CDR3, as DNA: TGTGCCAGCAGCGAACTAGCGGGGACCGGGGAGCTGTTTTTT.

The chain employs TRBV18 and TRBJ1-5; D remains unclear. V was cut by 3 bases and J by 4 bases, with 10 bases left in between. CDR1 is KGHSH and CDR2 is LQKENI in the germline V gene. This CDR3 has 14 residues. The CDR3 here is CASSPGLNNQPQHF. In nucleotides, the CDR3 is TGTGCCAGCTCACCGGGCCTAAATAATCAGCCCCAGCATTTT.

This sequence joins TRBV12-5 and TRBJ1-1; D is undetermined. V shed 3 bases and J shed 6 bases, with 11 bases lying between them. Per germline, CDR1 LGHNT and CDR2 FRNRAP. CDR3 size: 13 residues. CDR3 sequence reads: CASGFDVPPEAFF. The CDR3 DNA reads TGTGCTAGTGGTTTCGACGTACCCCCTGAAGCTTTCTTT. Using reference TRBV12-5 and TRBJ1-1 for the parts outside the CDR3, the full variable domain is DARVTQTPRHKVTEMGQEVTMRCQPILGHNTVFWYRQTMMQGLELLAYFRNRAPLDDSGMPKDRFSAEMPDATLATLKIQPSEPRDSAVYFCASGFDVPPEAFFGQGTRLTVV.

The gene calls are TRBV6-6 and TRBJ1-4; no reliable D call. The CDR3 extends over 14 amino acids. Trimming stripped 3 bases from V and 4 bases from J, with 9 bases between. The germline V gene encodes CDR1 MNHNY and CDR2 SVGAGI (reference sequence). The CDR3 coding sequence is TGTGCCAGCAGTTATGGGCGGAGTAATGAAAAACTGTTTTTT. Amino acid sequence: CASSYGRSNEKLFF.

This clonotype has ten or more counts. The chain carries TRBV11-2 and TRBJ1-3; D not resolved. This CDR3 is 12 amino acids long. Germline V CDR1 and CDR2: SGHAT, FQNNGV. V lost 1 base and J lost 4, with 2 bases in between. The CDR3 region has the DNA TGTGCCAGCAGCTTAGCCGGAAACACCATATATTTT. Translated, it gives CASSLAGNTIYF.

This clonotype was seen more than once but under ten times. The chain carries TRBV18 and TRBJ2-7, with 8 bases matching TRBD1. The CDR3 spans 13 residues. J was trimmed by 9 bases and V by 0 bases; bases with no gene match: 4. Germline V lookup: CDR1 KGHSH, CDR2 LQKENI. The CDR3 sequence: CASSPPQGAVQYF. CDR3 DNA sequence: TGTGCCAGCTCACCACCGCAGGGGGCTGTGCAGTACTTC.

Many counts were recorded for this clonotype. The V gene is TRBV6-2 or TRBV6-3, the J gene TRBJ2-7; TRBD2 aligns across 7 bases. In germline, CDR1 is MNHEY, CDR2 SVGEGT. J gave up 0 bases and V 6 bases, and 14 bases lay outside the gene matches. The CDR3 extends over 17 amino acids. This CDR3 reads CASSPPRLAESSYEQYF. The CDR3 DNA reads as TGTGCCAGCAGCCCCCCCCGGCTAGCGGAGAGCTCCTACGAGCAGTACTTC.

The chain carries TRBV7-8 and TRBJ1-2; D ambiguous. The CDR3 consists of 13 residues. V lost 2 bases, J lost 9 bases, and 13 bases lay in between. Germline loops: CDR1 SGHVS, CDR2 FQNEAQ. The CDR3 here is CASSLHGVTSYTF. CDR3 DNA: TGTGCCAGCAGCTTACACGGGGTCACAAGCTACACCTTC.

In its sample, this clonotype was seen many times. CDR3 DNA: TGTGCCAGTAGCGAGGGACGGCCGAACTATGGCTACACCTTC. Translated, it gives CASSEGRPNYGYTF. The chain joins TRBV19 to TRBJ1-2; D perhaps matches TRBD1 (5 bases). CDR1 and CDR2 from the germline V gene are LNHDA and SQIVND (reference sequence). V lost 6 bases to trimming and J lost 2 bases, with 13 bases between them. This CDR3 has 14 residues.

The chain links TRBV5-4 to TRBJ1-1; 11 positions agree with TRBD1. V gave up 3 bases and J gave up 5 bases; unmatched junction bases: 6. CDR1 is SGHNT and CDR2 is YYREEE in the germline V gene (reference sequence). The CDR3 extends over 15 amino acids. This CDR3 is CASSSPDRGLTEAFF. CDR3 in DNA: TGTGCCAGCAGCTCCCCGGACAGGGGGCTTACTGAAGCTTTCTTT.

The chain couples TRBV6-6 to TRBJ2-3; no clear D. The CDR3 is made up of 13 amino acids. V was trimmed by 2 bases and J by 6 bases, leaving 9 bases between them. The germline V gene has CDR1 MNHNY and CDR2 SVGAGI (reference sequence). The CDR3: CASSYTLPDTQYF. CDR3 sequence (DNA): TGTGCCAGCAGTTACACCCTCCCCGATACGCAGTATTTT.

The gene calls are TRBV6-5 and TRBJ1-5; D remains unclear. V lost 0 bases and J lost 5, with 11 bases in between. This CDR3 has 15 residues. Germline V gene lookup returns CDR1 MNHEY and CDR2 SVGAGI. The CDR3 here is CASSYSVVSDQPQHF. The CDR3 DNA sequence: TGTGCCAGCAGTTACTCCGTGGTCTCCGATCAGCCCCAGCATTTT.

This clonotype was counted between two and nine times. The rearrangement joins TRBV20-1 to TRBJ1-5; possibly TRBD1 for D (5 bases). The CDR3 totals 17 residues. V was cut by 4 bases and J by 0 bases, with 19 bases left in between. The germline CDR1 and CDR2 sequences are DFQATT and SNEGSKA (reference sequence). CDR3 loop: CSATHLGGRHSNQPQHF. The CDR3, as DNA: TGCAGTGCTACCCACCTGGGGGGAAGACATAGCAATCAGCCCCAGCATTTT.

A few counts support this clonotype. The chain joins TRBV18 to TRBJ1-1, with a weak D call TRBD1 (6 bases). The V gene's germline CDR1 is KGHSH and CDR2 LQKENI. V lost 1 base to trimming and J lost 9 bases, with 18 bases between them. The CDR3 is made up of 15 amino acids. In DNA, the CDR3 is TGTGCCAGCTCACCACGGTCAGGGGATTTGGTTAAAGCTTTCTTT. As protein: CASSPRSGDLVKAFF.

This clonotype was observed many times. This chain joins TRBV10-2 and TRBJ2-5; 9 nucleotides match TRBD2. J gave up 1 base and V 6 bases, and 3 bases lay outside the gene matches. From germline, CDR1 is WSHSY and CDR2 SAAADI. The length of the CDR3 is 14 residues. CDR3 DNA: TGCGCCAGCAGCCTAGCGGGGTTCCAAGAGACCCAGTACTTC. It translates to CASSLAGFQETQYF.

This clonotype appeared many times. Here the CDR3 DNA reads TGTGCCAGCAGCCCAGGGCAGGCTTTGGGTTCACCCCTCCACTTT. It translates to CASSPGQALGSPLHF. The rearrangement joins TRBV7-9 to TRBJ1-6; perhaps TRBD1 as D (5 bases). V shed 5 bases and J shed 9 bases, with 17 bases lying between them. CDR1 SEHNR and CDR2 FQNEAQ come from the germline V gene (reference sequence). The CDR3 length is 15 residues.

The rearrangement uses TRBV20-1 and TRBJ2-7, with 9 bases that match TRBD2. CDR1 is DFQATT and CDR2 is SNEGSKA in the germline V gene (reference sequence). The CDR3 loop spans 16 amino acids. J was trimmed by 7 bases and V by 3 bases; bases with no gene match: 16. The CDR3 region has the DNA TGCAGTGCTAGCCACGTGTCGAGTAGCGGGAGAAGTGAGCAGTACTTC. It is translated as CSASHVSSSGRSEQYF.

The sample holds a few counts of this clonotype. The J gene is TRBJ1-5, the V gene TRBV12-3 or TRBV12-4; D remains unclear. The CDR3 consists of 15 residues. The V end was cut by 2 bases, the J end by 0 bases, with 8 bases between. Here the CDR3 reads CASSLSVVSNQPQHF. The DNA for the CDR3 is TGTGCCAGCAGTTTATCCGTCGTTAGCAATCAGCCCCAGCATTTT.

At least ten counts were recorded for this clonotype. The chain employs TRBV18 and TRBJ1-1, with TRBD1 matching 8 bases. CDR1 and CDR2 (germline): KGHSH, LQKENI. V was clipped by 8 bases and J by 1 base; unmatched bases: 9. The CDR3 loop spans 15 amino acids. The CDR3 protein is CASLRQGAKNTEAFF. CDR3 DNA: TGTGCCAGCCTCCGGCAGGGGGCGAAGAACACTGAAGCTTTCTTT.

The gene calls are TRBV7-2 and TRBJ1-5; no clear D. Trimming stripped 2 bases from V and 0 bases from J, with 8 bases between. This CDR3 comprises 15 residues. Per the germline V gene, CDR1 is SGHTA and CDR2 is FQGNSA. The CDR3 protein is CASSLHEYSNQPQHF. For the CDR3, the DNA is TGTGCCAGCAGCTTACACGAATATAGCAATCAGCCCCAGCATTTT.

This clonotype was detected many times. The chain combines TRBV29-1 with TRBJ1-1, with a tentative D call TRBD1 (5 bases). The CDR3 is 13 amino acids. Trimming stripped 7 bases from V and 1 base from J, with 13 bases between. The germline CDR1 and CDR2 sequences are SQVTM and ANQGSEA. CDR3: CSAGTGWNTEAFF. CDR3 coding DNA: TGCAGCGCCGGGACGGGTTGGAACACTGAAGCTTTCTTT.

This clonotype showed up just a few times. The V and J genes are TRBV20-1 and TRBJ1-1, with 7 bases that match TRBD1. Germline values: CDR1 DFQATT, CDR2 SNEGSKA (reference sequence). The CDR3 is 14 residues long. The ends lost 0 bases at V and 4 bases at J; junction bases unmatched: 5. The CDR3 region has the DNA TGCAGTGCTAGAGACAGGGGGAGCGGCACTGAAGCTTTCTTT. Amino acids: CSARDRGSGTEAFF.

This clonotype was found many times. V is TRBV7-2 and J is TRBJ2-7; 11 bases agree with TRBD2. The CDR3 has 16 residues. Trimming removed 4 bases from V and 3 bases from J; junction bases left unmatched: 8. The germline V gene encodes CDR1 SGHTA and CDR2 FQGNSA. Here the CDR3 reads CASSSRLAGPVYEQYF. In DNA, the CDR3 is TGTGCCAGCAGCTCCCGACTAGCGGGACCAGTCTACGAGCAGTACTTC.

The chain recombines TRBV5-6 with TRBJ1-3; possible D gene TRBD1, 6 bases. The CDR3 consists of 16 residues. V gave up 4 bases and J gave up 5 bases, with 19 bases separating them. CDR1 and CDR2 from the germline V gene are SGHDT and YYEEEE. CDR3 amino acids: CASSTVGGPLRNTIYF. CDR3 nucleotides: TGTGCCAGCAGCACGGTCGGGGGGCCTTTGAGAAACACCATATATTTT. Based on the CDR3 plus reference TRBV5-6 and TRBJ1-3, the full variable domain is DAGVTQSPTHLIKTRGQQVTLRCSPKSGHDTVSWYQQALGQGPQFIFQYYEEEERQRGNFPDRFSGHQFPNYSSELNVNALLLGDSALYLCASSTVGGPLRNTIYFGEGSWLTVV.

The chain combines TRBV20-1 with TRBJ1-1; D is perhaps TRBD1 (5 bases). Deletions cut 3 bases from V and 1 base from J, with 18 bases between. This CDR3 is 16 amino acids long. Germline V gene lookup returns CDR1 DFQATT and CDR2 SNEGSKA (reference sequence). The CDR3 nucleotides read TGCAGTGCTAGGAACATACCGGGACGTGGGAACACTGAAGCTTTCTTT. Protein: CSARNIPGRGNTEAFF.

This clonotype appeared a few times. This chain connects TRBV7-8 to TRBJ2-7; D call uncertain. CDR1 and CDR2 from the germline V gene are SGHVS and FQNEAQ. V dropped 5 bases and J dropped 1 base, with 12 bases sitting between them. The CDR3 contains 14 residues. In DNA, the CDR3 is TGTGCCAGCAGCCGTTCCGACGGGTCCTACGAGCAGTACTTC. It translates to CASSRSDGSYEQYF.

The table lists this clonotype with many counts. V is TRBV28 and J is TRBJ1-2, with 10 bases lining up with TRBD1. The V gene end was trimmed by 4 bases and the J gene end by 7 bases; junction bases not matched to a gene: 9. The germline V gene has CDR1 MDHEN and CDR2 SYDVKM. The CDR3 runs to 15 residues. CDR3 nucleotide sequence: TGTGCCAGCAGTTCCAACTTCGGGACAGGGGTTGGCTACACCTTC. Amino acids: CASSSNFGTGVGYTF.